This T cell receptor (beta chain) was sequenced for a study of T cells after yellow fever vaccination. Study details: Low-cell-number fractions underwent preparation using SMART-Seq v4 Ultra Low Input. Whole-study results and caveats: Repertoires obtained by FACS sorting could include abundant clonotypes that entered as contaminants from the bulk population.

Template switching with 5'RACE generated the TCR cDNA and added a universal primer site and UMIs. TCRdb independently ran MiXCR on the 5' RACE reads; one entry per CDR3 protein. The data show roughly 520,000 distinct CDR3 sequences, 21% seen once. Germline V gene data show CDR1 as SEHNR and CDR2 as FQNEAQ (reference sequence). Between the trimmed V and J ends, which lost 5 bases and 2 bases, there was a span of 16 bases. The CDR3 spans 16 residues. Points on this clonotype: What it binds is unknown.

This sequence originates from a man aged 18 to 30 who received the YFV17D yellow fever vaccine. The sequenced sample was PBMCs, obtained about 20 days after the first yellow fever vaccination. The chain combines TRBV7-9 with TRBJ2-1; D possibly matches TRBD1 or TRBD2 (6 bases each). CDR3 DNA: TGTGCCAGCAGCGGAGGGGGGAAGCAACCCTACAATGAGCAGTTCTTC. Protein product: CASSGGGKQPYNEQFF.